This TCR beta chain originates from a study of identical twins. Everyone who gave samples was a healthy Caucasian. TCRdb called the 5' RACE reads again in MiXCR, with one record for every CDR3 protein. The table shows 310,000 or so distinct CDR3 sequences, with more than 6.5% occurring only once. The CDR3 is 15 amino acids. V shed 8 bases, J shed 0 bases, and the junction held 5 bases outside the gene matches. The study's findings and limits: The presence of invariant MAIT and iNKT cells could partly confound analyses of zero-insertion sequences. Researchers reported excess low generation probability among twin-shared out-of-frame alpha sequences. Conclusions relied on cross-sectional statistical analysis, not following the same donors.

The table lists this clonotype with many counts. What it binds is not known. The sample was also reused in another study, on yellow fever vaccine responses in identical twins.

The chain has TRBV12-3 or TRBV12-4 and TRBJ2-2, with 8 bases aligning to TRBD1. The receptor comes from a woman between 18 and 29 years old in good health. Material for sequencing was memory (CD45RO+) T cells sorted from blood. In DNA, the CDR3 is TGTGCCAGCGCCGGACAGGGTTCGAACACCGGGGAGCTGTTTTTT. It encodes CASAGQGSNTGELFF.